The rows below give T cell receptor beta chains drawn from one sample of a study of control samples from healthy donors and cancer patients. Here immunoSEQ multiplex PCR was the method, and the copy in TCRdb shows in-frame clones only, minus some. The data contain some 140,000 clones, roughly 89% of them seen just once; the ten biggest clones take up roughly 10%. The material sequenced was blood. The receptors were sampled from a man aged 25 to 45 in good health. CDR3s leave out the opening cysteine and the closing phenylalanine or tryptophan. Only some rows state a clone size, as once, few, many or a class for expanded clones.

V gene,J gene,clone size,CDR3 protein
TRBV28,TRBJ1-6,-,ASSLNGGARRNSPLH
TRBV29-1,TRBJ2-7,-,SARQGIYEQY
TRBV7-3,TRBJ2-1,-,ASSLKGGAEQQF
TRBV6-5,TRBJ1-5,-,ALRDSAVGPQH
TRBV4-1,TRBJ1-6,-,ASRQRGQGNSPLH
TRBV7-3,TRBJ2-6,-,ASSFPGSGANVLT
TRBV3-1/TRBV3-2,TRBJ1-2,-,ASSQDGRVGGYT
TRBV19,TRBJ2-3,-,ASSILGNADTQY
TRBV7-2,TRBJ1-4,-,ASSFSPTNEKLF
TRBV6-5,TRBJ1-2,-,ASRGELIPYGYT
TRBV7-7,TRBJ1-1,-,ASSSIGQGLAF
TRBV9,TRBJ2-1,-,ASSVAGLAGGPGDEQF
TRBV30,TRBJ2-5,once,AWSVSLQETQY
TRBV10-3,TRBJ1-2,-,AISAAPGAAGYT
TRBV11-3,TRBJ2-7,-,ASSLALSYEQY
TRBV6-5,TRBJ1-5,-,ASRDRGDQPQH
TRBV5-4,TRBJ2-7,-,ASSFILAKEQY
TRBV6-6,TRBJ2-3,-,ASSYQGTDTQY
TRBV28,TRBJ1-6,once,ASSSTQGYGSPLH
TRBV6-6,TRBJ1-4,-,ASSYGGGNEKLF
TRBV9,TRBJ2-7,-,ASSSSLAGGYEQY
TRBV7-9,TRBJ2-6,-,ASKNGQLYSGANVLT
TRBV7-9,TRBJ2-5,once,ASSRPEDPGETQY
TRBV4-2,TRBJ2-1,-,ASSEGSGSPF
TRBV18,TRBJ2-1,-,ASSPGLAVSYNEQF
TRBV6-1,TRBJ1-2,-,ASSEETGVRGYT
TRBV5-6,TRBJ2-2,-,ASSIRDRGQVGELF
TRBV11-1,TRBJ1-6,-,ASTPGTRNSPLH
TRBV6-5,TRBJ2-7,-,ASSSPAGGPYEQY
TRBV2,TRBJ1-2,-,ASSENRAPYGYT
TRBV20-1,TRBJ2-7,-,SASNSGTGYWEQY
TRBV19,TRBJ1-5,-,ASSQGFNQPQH
TRBV24-1,TRBJ2-2,once,ATSDSGGFGELF
TRBV5-4,TRBJ1-3,-,ASSLRPGADTIY
TRBV28,TRBJ1-2,-,ASSRTVLTNYGYT
TRBV29-1,TRBJ2-6,-,SVEKAGLASGANVLT
TRBV15,TRBJ1-1,once,ATSSILNTEAF
TRBV21-1,TRBJ1-5,-,ASSKARTDRGNQPQH
TRBV7-9,TRBJ2-3,-,ASSLAGTQY
TRBV7-3,TRBJ2-3,-,ASSLTAGAGTDTQY
TRBV21-1,TRBJ2-1,-,ASSKAPGLSSYNEQF
TRBV11-2,TRBJ2-7,-,ASSLAGTYEQY
TRBV6-5,TRBJ1-2,-,ASRQGIRYGYT
TRBV11-3,TRBJ2-7,many,ASSQSGVAYEQY
TRBV7-2,TRBJ2-6,once,ASSSKINSGANVLT
TRBV28,TRBJ1-2,few,AIGTHGGYT
TRBV28,TRBJ2-7,-,ASTSSGRGGTYEQY